Sequencing of this TCR beta chain was carried out in a study of blood T cell repertoires in COVID-19. Study as a whole: The analysed material was cDNA or gDNA that came from T cells, B-cell-depleted T cells, or PBMCs.

Clones were read by immunoSEQ multiplex PCR, and TCRdb kept only the in-frame ones, dropping some. Among about 220,000 clones, more than 65% were seen once, and the ten largest hold less than 2.5%. CDR1 is LGHDT, CDR2 YNNKEL, per germline (reference sequence). CDR3 length: 15 amino acids. The V and J ends lost 4 bases and 5 bases, in that order; junction bases with no gene match: 4. The chain is built from TRBV3-1 (or the pseudogene TRBV3-2) and TRBJ2-3, with 12 positions matching TRBD2. The sequencing input was peripheral blood. This clonotype originated in a woman aged 60-75 years with acute or convalescent COVID-19. The DNA of the CDR3 is TGTGCCAGCAGCCCTAGCGGGGGGGATGTAGATACGCAGTATTTT. Protein: CASSPSGGDVDTQYF.